This TCR beta chain was observed in a study of glioma-infiltrating T cells after dendritic cell vaccination. Trimming removed 4 bases from V and 1 base from J, with 10 bases in between. This CDR3 has 14 residues. CDR1 SGHDN and CDR2 FVKESK come from the germline V gene. Up to about 2 ug genomic DNA was used for TCRB CDR3 amplification. Primers: 60 V beta forward and 13 J beta reverse. The data were produced by immunoSEQ multiplex PCR, yet TCRdb's version contains in-frame clones alone and is incomplete. The sample has roughly 100,000 clones, roughly four fifths seen once; the top ten hold roughly 12%. Before vaccination, two weeks after the third vaccination, and at progression, PBMC were collected.

Specimen: blood, collected before dendritic cell vaccination. The clonotype comes from a human donor with glioblastoma. The chain carries TRBV14 and TRBJ1-1, with D perhaps matching TRBD1 (5 bases). Here the CDR3 DNA reads TGTGCCAGCAGCCTCGGGGGGGGGAACACTGAAGCTTTCTTT. Its protein is CASSLGGGNTEAFF.